The clone carrying this TCR beta chain was observed a few times. Its specificity is not known. Enrollment excluded any patients with other autoimmune diseases, uncontrolled infections, pregnancy or lactation. Using RNA transcripts, the TCR beta CDR3 regions were amplified. Amplification began with first-round RT-PCR using HTBI primers, then second-round multiplex PCR was performed. TCRdb independently ran MiXCR on the multiplex PCR reads; one entry per CDR3 protein. The table has about 620,000 distinct CDR3 sequences, over 20% seen once. Deletions cut 2 bases from V and 7 bases from J, with 12 bases between. This CDR3 is built from 13 residues. Germline lookup yields CDR1 MNHEY and CDR2 SMNVEV (reference sequence). This sample was included in a study of Graves' ophthalmopathy and Graves' hyperthyroidism. General study points: Blood also harbored most expanded thyroid clonotypes above 0.001 frequency. The model's prediction of ophthalmopathy progression had 70.59% sensitivity and less than 75% specificity.

The origin of this receptor is a woman aged 18-35 years with stable Graves' hyperthyroidism. Some clones in this sample may be carry-over from other donors' samples. Sequencing was done on a sample of peripheral blood. The chain couples TRBV27 to TRBJ2-7, with D maybe TRBD1 (5 bases). The CDR3 coding sequence is TGTGCCAGCAGTTTAGTGGGGCCTCGGGAGCAGTACTTC. Translated, it gives CASSLVGPREQYF.